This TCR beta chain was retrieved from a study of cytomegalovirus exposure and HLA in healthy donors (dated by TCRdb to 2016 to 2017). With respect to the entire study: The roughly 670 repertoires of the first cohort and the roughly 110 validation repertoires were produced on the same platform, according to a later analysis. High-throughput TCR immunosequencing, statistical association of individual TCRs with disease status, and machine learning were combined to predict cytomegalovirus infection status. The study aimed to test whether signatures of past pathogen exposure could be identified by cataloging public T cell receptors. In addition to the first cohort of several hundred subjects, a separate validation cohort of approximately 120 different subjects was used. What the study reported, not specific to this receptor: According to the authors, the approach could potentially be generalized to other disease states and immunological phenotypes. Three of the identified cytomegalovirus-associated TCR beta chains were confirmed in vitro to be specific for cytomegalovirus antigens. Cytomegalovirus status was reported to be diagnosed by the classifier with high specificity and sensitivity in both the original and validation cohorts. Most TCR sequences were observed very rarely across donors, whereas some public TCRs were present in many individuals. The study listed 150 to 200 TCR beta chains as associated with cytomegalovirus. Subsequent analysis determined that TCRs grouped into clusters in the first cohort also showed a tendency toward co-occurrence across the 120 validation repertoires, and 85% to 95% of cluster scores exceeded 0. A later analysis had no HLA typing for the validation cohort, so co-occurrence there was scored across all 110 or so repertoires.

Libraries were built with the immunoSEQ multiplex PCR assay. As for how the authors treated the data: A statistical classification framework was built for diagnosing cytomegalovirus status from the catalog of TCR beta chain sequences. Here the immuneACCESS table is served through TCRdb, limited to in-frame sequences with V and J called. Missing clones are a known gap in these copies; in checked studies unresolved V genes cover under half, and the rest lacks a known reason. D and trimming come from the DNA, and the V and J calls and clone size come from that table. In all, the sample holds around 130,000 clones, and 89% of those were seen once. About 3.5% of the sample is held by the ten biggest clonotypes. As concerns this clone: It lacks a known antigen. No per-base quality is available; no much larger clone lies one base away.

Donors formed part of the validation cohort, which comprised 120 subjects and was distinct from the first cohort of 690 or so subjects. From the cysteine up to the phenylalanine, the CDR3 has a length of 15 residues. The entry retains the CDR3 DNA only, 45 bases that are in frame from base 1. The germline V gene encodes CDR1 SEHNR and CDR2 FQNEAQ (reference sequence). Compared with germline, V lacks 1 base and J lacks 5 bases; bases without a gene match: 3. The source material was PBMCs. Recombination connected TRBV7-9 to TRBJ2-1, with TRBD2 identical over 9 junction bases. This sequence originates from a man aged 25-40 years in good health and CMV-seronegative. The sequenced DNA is TGTGCCAGCAGCTTAGGGCTAGCGGGGAACAATGAGCAGTTCTTC. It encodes CASSLGLAGNNEQFF.